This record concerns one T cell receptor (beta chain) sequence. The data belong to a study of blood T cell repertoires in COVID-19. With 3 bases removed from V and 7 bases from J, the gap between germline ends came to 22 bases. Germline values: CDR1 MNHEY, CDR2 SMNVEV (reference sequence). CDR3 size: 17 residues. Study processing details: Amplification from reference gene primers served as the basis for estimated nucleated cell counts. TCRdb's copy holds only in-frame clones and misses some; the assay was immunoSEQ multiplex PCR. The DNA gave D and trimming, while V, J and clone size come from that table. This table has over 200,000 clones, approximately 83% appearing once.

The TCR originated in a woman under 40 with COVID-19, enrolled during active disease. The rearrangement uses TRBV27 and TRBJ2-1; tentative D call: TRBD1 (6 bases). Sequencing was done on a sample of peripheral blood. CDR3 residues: CASSFLPGVEGRNEQFF. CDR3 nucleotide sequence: TGTGCCAGCAGTTTCCTCCCAGGGGTTGAGGGTAGGAATGAGCAGTTCTTC.